The source of this TCR beta chain is a study of cytomegalovirus exposure and HLA in healthy donors. The V end lost 1 base, the J end lost 0 bases, and 10 bases lay between the germline ends. The CDR3 has 16 amino acids. Germline lookup yields CDR1 SNHLY and CDR2 FYNNEI. Amplification used 60 Vbeta primers and 13 Jbeta primers. TCRdb's table, derived via immunoSEQ multiplex PCR, lists solely in-frame clones and lacks some. Among about 200,000 clones, over 65% were seen once, and the ten largest hold roughly 3%. The chain joins TRBV2 to TRBJ1-5; tentative D call: TRBD1 (6 bases). The sample was PBMCs. This receptor was identified in a woman aged 25-40 years in good health and CMV-seronegative. The CDR3, as DNA: TGTGCCAGCAGTGAAGGACAGGCATATAGCAATCAGCCCCAGCATTTT. Its protein is CASSEGQAYSNQPQHF.